Presented here are 17 T cell receptor beta chains from one specimen sequenced in a study of cytomegalovirus exposure and HLA in healthy donors. PCR involved 60 Vbeta and 13 Jbeta primers. Libraries were prepared by immunoSEQ multiplex PCR; TCRdb keeps only in-frame clonotypes and omits some of them. The sample has 95,000 to 150,000 clones, 65% to 75% seen once. Sequences were obtained from PBMCs. The receptors were gathered from a woman between 45 and 60 years old in good health and CMV-seropositive.

This clone was detected only a few times. The chain joins TRBV2 to TRBJ2-5, with TRBD2 matching over 10 bases. The V segment lost 2 bases and the J segment 2 bases; nucleotides outside the gene matches: 5. The CDR3 runs 16 residues. Germline CDR1 is SNHLY and CDR2 is FYNNEI. The DNA for the CDR3 is TGTGCCAGCAGTGAATGGCTAGCGGGGGTTCAAGAGACCCAGTACTTC. This gives the protein CASSEWLAGVQETQYF.

CDR3 DNA: TGTGCCAGCAGCCCAGCGGGGGACGAGCAGTACTTC. This codes for CASSPAGDEQYF. The rearrangement uses TRBV11-1 and TRBJ2-5, with TRBD2 matching over 8 bases. Near its end, the DNA agrees better with TRBJ2-7, so the J call may be wrong. The CDR3 runs to 12 residues. Germline V gene lookup returns CDR1 SGHAT and CDR2 FQDESV (reference sequence).

This rearrangement joins TRBV2 to TRBJ2-5, with 9 nucleotides matching TRBD1. Unmatched junction bases numbered 9, after V lost 5 bases and J lost 5 bases. Germline CDR1 and CDR2: SNHLY and FYNNEI. CDR3 size: 15 residues. The CDR3 coding sequence is TGTGCCAGCAGTCCTACGACAGGGGGTTGGGAGACCCAGTACTTC. Encoded protein: CASSPTTGGWETQYF.

V usage is TRBV27 and J usage is TRBJ1-3; D unresolved. CDR1 MNHEY and CDR2 SMNVEV come from the germline V gene (reference sequence). This CDR3 has 14 amino acids. V dropped 6 bases and J dropped 0 bases, with 9 bases sitting between them. The CDR3 DNA reads TGTGCCAGCAGGTCCTTGGCCTCTGGAAACACCATATATTTT. Residues: CASRSLASGNTIYF.

The chain recombines TRBV4-1 with TRBJ2-1, with D possibly TRBD2 on 5 matching bases. V gave up 1 base and J gave up 12 bases, with 22 bases separating them. Looked up from germline, CDR1 is MGHRA and CDR2 is YSYEKL. The CDR3 is 16 residues long. The CDR3 DNA sequence: TGCGCCAGCAGCCAAGCCAAGATCGGTGGCGGAGAGGGGCAGTTCTTC. As protein: CASSQAKIGGGEGQFF.

V and J are TRBV28 and TRBJ1-2; tentative D call: TRBD1 (5 bases). This CDR3 has 14 amino acids. Trimming pared 5 bases from V and 8 bases from J, leaving 18 bases between. From germline, CDR1 is MDHEN and CDR2 SYDVKM. The CDR3 nucleotides are TGTGCCAGCAGTCCCGGGTCCTACGGGGGGGGCTACACCTTC. Translated, it gives CASSPGSYGGGYTF.

This clone was detected only a few times. In DNA form, the CDR3 reads TGCGCCAGCAGCCAAGATCATCCATCGAGCTCCTATAATTCACCCCTCCACTTT. Amino acids: CASSQDHPSSSYNSPLHF. V usage is TRBV4-3 and J usage is TRBJ1-6, with no clear D. CDR1 and CDR2 from the germline V gene are LGHNA and YSLEER. Trimming pared 0 bases from V and 0 bases from J, leaving 12 bases between. There are 18 residues in the CDR3.

V usage is TRBV7-3 and J usage is TRBJ1-1; tentative D call: TRBD1 (6 bases). The germline gives CDR1 SGHTA, CDR2 FQGTGA. The ends were cut back, 5 bases at V and 4 bases at J, with 11 bases in the middle. This CDR3 comprises 13 residues. The CDR3 protein is CASSTQGSTEAFF. The CDR3 nucleotides are TGTGCCAGCAGCACACAGGGAAGCACTGAAGCTTTCTTT.

J is TRBJ1-2 and V is TRBV6-6; the D gene is possibly TRBD1 (5 bases). Germline V gives CDR1 MNHNY, CDR2 SVGAGI (reference sequence). V was clipped by 5 bases and J by 3 bases, with 10 bases between them. The CDR3 runs to 13 residues. In DNA form, the CDR3 reads TGTGCCAGCAGTCAGCCACAGGACTATGGCTACACCTTC. It yields the protein CASSQPQDYGYTF.

The chain has TRBV18 and TRBJ2-7; 9 bases fit TRBD1. Per the germline V gene, CDR1 is KGHSH and CDR2 is LQKENI. The CDR3 has 15 amino acids. V dropped 3 bases and J dropped 0; count of bases not matched to a gene: 3. The CDR3 DNA reads as TGTGCCAGCTCACCCGGGACAGGGAACTCCTACGAGCAGTACTTC. This translates into CASSPGTGNSYEQYF.

The chain recombines TRBV13 with TRBJ2-7; no reliable D call. The V gene's germline CDR1 is PRHDT and CDR2 FYEKMQ (reference sequence). This CDR3 comprises 16 residues. Between the trimmed V and J ends, which lost 1 base and 0 bases, there was a span of 13 bases. CDR3: CASSLDFQRSSYEQYF. The CDR3, as DNA: TGTGCCAGCAGCTTAGATTTCCAGCGTAGCTCCTACGAGCAGTACTTC.

This chain connects TRBV6-1 to TRBJ1-5, with D possibly TRBD1 on 5 matching bases. The CDR3 spans 14 residues. The germline V and J ends were trimmed by 1 base and 7 bases, with 11 bases remaining between them. Per germline, CDR1 MNHNS and CDR2 SASEGT. The CDR3: CASSEVTVEQPQHF. The CDR3 bases are TGTGCCAGCAGTGAAGTGACAGTGGAACAGCCCCAGCATTTT.

The V call is TRBV19, the J call TRBJ2-7, with a weak D call TRBD1 (7 bases). Germline V lookup: CDR1 LNHDA, CDR2 SQIVND (reference sequence). V lost 3 bases and J lost 4, with 13 bases in between. The CDR3 spans 14 residues. Here the CDR3 reads CASSIGGGGYEQYF. The DNA for the CDR3 is TGTGCCAGTAGTATCGGAGGGGGCGGGTACGAGCAGTACTTC.

Here the CDR3 reads CASSYTDTQYF. In DNA, the CDR3 is TGTGCCAGCTCATACACAGATACGCAGTATTTT. The chain employs TRBV18 and TRBJ2-3; no clear D. The germline CDR1 and CDR2 sequences are KGHSH and LQKENI. V lost 5 bases and J lost 2, with 2 bases in between. This CDR3 is built from 11 residues.

This clone was observed a single time. The genes are TRBV10-2 and TRBJ1-4, with TRBD1 identical over 7 bases. J was trimmed by 9 bases and V by 6 bases; bases with no gene match: 4. CDR1 is WSHSY and CDR2 is SAAADI in the germline V gene. The CDR3 is made up of 12 amino acids. The CDR3 DNA reads as TGCGCCAGCAGGGACAGGAGACAAAAACTGTTTTTT. This codes for CASRDRRQKLFF.

The rearrangement uses TRBV7-2 and TRBJ1-2; D possibly corresponds to TRBD1 (5 bases). Germline CDR1 SGHTA, CDR2 FQGNSA. The CDR3 is made up of 13 amino acids. V was clipped by 2 bases and J by 6 bases, with 10 bases between them. The CDR3 bases are TGTGCCAGCAGCTTAAAGGGGCCGGATGGCTACACCTTC. Protein sequence: CASSLKGPDGYTF.

This clone was recorded once. This chain joins TRBV27 and TRBJ2-7; 7 bases fit TRBD2. Germline values: CDR1 MNHEY, CDR2 SMNVEV (reference sequence). The CDR3 contains 14 residues. V lost 10 bases and J lost 6; bases outside the gene matches: 15. CDR3 DNA sequence: TGTGCCACCTCGGTGGGTACTTCGGGGGGCGAGCAGTACTTC. Amino acid sequence: CATSVGTSGGEQYF.